A single TCR beta chain is shown here with its context. The entry originates in a study of control samples from healthy donors and cancer patients. CDR1 and CDR2 (germline): LNHDA, SQIVND (reference sequence). With V trimmed by 9 bases and J by 6 bases, 5 bases remained unmatched. The CDR3 loop spans 13 amino acids. The protocol was immunoSEQ multiplex PCR, while the TCRdb copy is restricted to in-frame clones and leaves out a portion. The data show approximately 150,000 clones, 90% to 95% seen once. Sequenced material: blood. J is TRBJ1-5 and V is TRBV19, with 10 bases lining up with TRBD1. The receptor was isolated from a man between 18 and 29 years old in good health. CDR3 DNA: TGTGCCAGCCATGGGACAGGGGCTCAGCCCCAGCATTTT. Translation gives CASHGTGAQPQHF.